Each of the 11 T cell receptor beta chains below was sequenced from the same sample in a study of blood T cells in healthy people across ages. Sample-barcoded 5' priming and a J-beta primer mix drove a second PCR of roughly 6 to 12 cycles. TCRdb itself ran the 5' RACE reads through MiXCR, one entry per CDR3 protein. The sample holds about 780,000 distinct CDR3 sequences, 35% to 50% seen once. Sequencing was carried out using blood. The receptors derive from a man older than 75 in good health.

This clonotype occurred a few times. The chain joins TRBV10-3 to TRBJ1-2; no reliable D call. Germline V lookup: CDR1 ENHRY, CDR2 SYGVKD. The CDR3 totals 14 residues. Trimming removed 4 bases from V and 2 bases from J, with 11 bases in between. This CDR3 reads CAISARDTNYGYTF. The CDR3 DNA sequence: TGTGCCATCAGTGCCCGAGACACCAACTATGGCTACACCTTC.

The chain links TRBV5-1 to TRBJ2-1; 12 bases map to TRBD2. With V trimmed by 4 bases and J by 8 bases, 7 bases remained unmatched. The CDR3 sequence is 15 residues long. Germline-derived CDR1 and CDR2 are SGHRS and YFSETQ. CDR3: CASSPSGRAPDEQFF. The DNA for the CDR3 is TGCGCCAGCAGCCCTAGCGGGAGGGCCCCCGATGAGCAGTTCTTC.

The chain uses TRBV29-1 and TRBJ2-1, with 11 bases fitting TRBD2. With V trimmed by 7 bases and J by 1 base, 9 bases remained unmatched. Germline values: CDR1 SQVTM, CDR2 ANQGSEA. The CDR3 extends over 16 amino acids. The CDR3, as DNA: TGCAGCGCTGGGAGACTAGCGGGGAGTTCCTACAATGAGCAGTTCTTC. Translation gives CSAGRLAGSSYNEQFF.

CDR3 amino acids: CSVGFVQGNTEAFF. Here the CDR3 DNA reads TGCAGCGTGGGCTTCGTCCAAGGAAACACTGAAGCTTTCTTT. The chain carries TRBV29-1 and TRBJ1-1; no reliable D call. This CDR3 is built from 14 residues. Germline values: CDR1 SQVTM, CDR2 ANQGSEA. V was trimmed by 6 bases and J by 2 bases, leaving 16 bases between them.

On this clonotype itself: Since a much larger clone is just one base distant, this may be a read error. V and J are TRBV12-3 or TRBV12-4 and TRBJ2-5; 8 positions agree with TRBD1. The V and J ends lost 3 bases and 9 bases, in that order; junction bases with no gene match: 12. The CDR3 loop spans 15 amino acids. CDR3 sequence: CASSFGQGARGAQYF. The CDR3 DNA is TGTGCCAGCAGTTTCGGGCAGGGGGCCCGAGGGGCCCAGTACTTC.

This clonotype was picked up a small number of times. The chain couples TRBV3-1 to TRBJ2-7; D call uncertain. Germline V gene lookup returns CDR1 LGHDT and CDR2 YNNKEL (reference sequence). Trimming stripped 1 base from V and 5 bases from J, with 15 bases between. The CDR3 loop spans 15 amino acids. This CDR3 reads CASSQARVRNNEQYF. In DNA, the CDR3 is TGTGCCAGCAGCCAAGCAAGGGTGCGGAACAACGAGCAGTACTTC.

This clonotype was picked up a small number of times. CDR3 residues: CASSLMGFVDQPQHF. For the CDR3, the DNA is TGTGCCAGCAGTTTAATGGGGTTCGTCGATCAGCCCCAGCATTTT. V gene TRBV28 combines with J gene TRBJ1-5; D uncertain. Deletions cut 2 bases from V and 5 bases from J, with 13 bases between. CDR1 is MDHEN, CDR2 SYDVKM, per germline. This CDR3 is built from 15 residues.

For the CDR3, the DNA is TGTGCCAGTAGCCCCGCAGGGATCAAAAACATTCAGTACTTC. Amino acid sequence: CASSPAGIKNIQYF. This sequence joins TRBV19 and TRBJ2-4; possibly TRBD1 for D (5 bases). CDR3 length equals 14 residues. Germline values: CDR1 LNHDA, CDR2 SQIVND (reference sequence). V was shortened by 6 bases and J by 3 bases, with 12 bases between the two germline ends. The whole variable domain, remainder taken from reference TRBV19 and TRBJ2-4, is DGGITQSPKYLFRKEGQNVTLSCEQNLNHDAMYWYRQDPGQGLRLIYYSQIVNDFQKGDIAEGYSVSREKKESFPLTVTSAQKNPTAFYLCASSPAGIKNIQYFGAGTRLSVL.

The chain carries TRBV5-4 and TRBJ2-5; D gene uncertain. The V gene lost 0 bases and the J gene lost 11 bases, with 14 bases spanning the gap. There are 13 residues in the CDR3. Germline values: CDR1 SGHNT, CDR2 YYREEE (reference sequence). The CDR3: CASSLAGTDEQYF. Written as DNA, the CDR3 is TGTGCCAGCAGCTTGGCGGGCACGGATGAGCAGTACTTC.

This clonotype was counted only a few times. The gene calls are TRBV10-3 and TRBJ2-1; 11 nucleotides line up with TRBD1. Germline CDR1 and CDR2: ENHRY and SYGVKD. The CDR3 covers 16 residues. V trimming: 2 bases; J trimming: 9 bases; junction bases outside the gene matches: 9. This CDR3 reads CAISEQPGQGVTEQFF. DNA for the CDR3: TGTGCCATCAGTGAGCAGCCGGGACAGGGGGTGACTGAGCAGTTCTTC.

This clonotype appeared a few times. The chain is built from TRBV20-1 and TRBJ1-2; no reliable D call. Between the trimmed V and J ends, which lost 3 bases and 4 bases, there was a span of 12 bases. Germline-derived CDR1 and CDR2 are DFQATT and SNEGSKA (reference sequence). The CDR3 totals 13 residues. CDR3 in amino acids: CSASYQDGYGYTF. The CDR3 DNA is TGCAGTGCTAGTTACCAGGACGGCTATGGCTACACCTTC.